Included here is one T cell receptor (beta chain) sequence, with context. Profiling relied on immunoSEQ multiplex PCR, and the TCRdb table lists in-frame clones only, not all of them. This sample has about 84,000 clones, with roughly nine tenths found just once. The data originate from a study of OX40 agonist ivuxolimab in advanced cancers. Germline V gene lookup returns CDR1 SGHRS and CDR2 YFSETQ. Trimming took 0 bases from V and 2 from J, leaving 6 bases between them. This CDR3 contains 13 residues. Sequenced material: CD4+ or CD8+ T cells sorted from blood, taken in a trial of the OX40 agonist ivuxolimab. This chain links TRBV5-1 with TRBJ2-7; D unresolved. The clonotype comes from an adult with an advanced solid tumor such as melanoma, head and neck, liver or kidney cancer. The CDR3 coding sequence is TGCGCCAGCAGCTTGGACAGAACCTACGAGCAGTACTTC. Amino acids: CASSLDRTYEQYF. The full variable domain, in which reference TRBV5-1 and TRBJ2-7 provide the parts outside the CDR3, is KAGVTQTPRYLIKTRGQQVTLSCSPISGHRSVSWYQQTPGQGLQFLFEYFSETQRNKGNFPGRFSGRQFSNSRSEMNVSTLELGDSALYLCASSLDRTYEQYFGPGTRLTVT.